Listed here is a single T cell receptor (beta chain). Its specificity is unknown. The length of the CDR3 is 12 residues. Trimming left V 5 bases short and J 7 bases short, with 10 bases between. Germline loops: CDR1 MNHEY, CDR2 SVGEGT. The record originates from a study of Ad26.COV2.S vaccination and SARS-CoV-2 variants. Study findings and constraints: It was reported that spike-specific CD8+ and CD4+ T cell responses were substantially broad after vaccination. Vaccine and placebo recipients had similar non-spike TCR breadth.

Described treatment: some 19 received Ad26.COV2.S at low or high dose, single or two shots; roughly 5 received placebo; per-sample allocation not given. Repertoires come from day 63 after the first vaccine or placebo injection. Sequencing used immunoSEQ multiplex PCR; TCRdb keeps in-frame clones, though not all of them. This sample has approximately 300,000 clones, with just over 85% found just once. V and J are TRBV6-2 or TRBV6-3 and TRBJ2-3, with D perhaps TRBD2 (5 bases). The TCR originated in a person aged 18-65 years who received the Ad26.COV2.S COVID-19 vaccine or a placebo. The starting material was peripheral blood, obtained in a trial of Ad26.COV2.S vaccine versus placebo. In DNA, the CDR3 is TGTGCCAGCAGTGACTACATTTATACGCAGTATTTT. Its translation is CASSDYIYTQYF.